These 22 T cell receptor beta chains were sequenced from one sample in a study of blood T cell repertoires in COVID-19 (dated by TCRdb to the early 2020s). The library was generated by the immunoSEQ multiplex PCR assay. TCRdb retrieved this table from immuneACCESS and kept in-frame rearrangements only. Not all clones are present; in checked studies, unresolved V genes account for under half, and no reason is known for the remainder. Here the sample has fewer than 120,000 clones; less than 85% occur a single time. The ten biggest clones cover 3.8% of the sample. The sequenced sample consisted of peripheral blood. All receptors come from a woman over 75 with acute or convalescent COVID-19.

CDR3 sequence: CASSVQGVSAGELFF. As DNA, the CDR3 is TGTGCCAGCAGCGTTCAGGGGGTCTCAGCCGGGGAGCTGTTTTTT. J is TRBJ2-2 and V is TRBV9; 7 nucleotides line up with TRBD1. Germline CDR1 is SGDLS and CDR2 is YYNGEE. The CDR3 covers 15 residues. V dropped 2 bases and J dropped 6; count of bases not matched to a gene: 7.

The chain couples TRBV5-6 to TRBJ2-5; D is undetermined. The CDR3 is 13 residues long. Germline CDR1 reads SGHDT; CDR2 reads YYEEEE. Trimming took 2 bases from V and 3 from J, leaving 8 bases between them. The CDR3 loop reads CASSFQFKETQYF. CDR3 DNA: TGTGCCAGCAGCTTTCAATTCAAAGAGACCCAGTACTTC.

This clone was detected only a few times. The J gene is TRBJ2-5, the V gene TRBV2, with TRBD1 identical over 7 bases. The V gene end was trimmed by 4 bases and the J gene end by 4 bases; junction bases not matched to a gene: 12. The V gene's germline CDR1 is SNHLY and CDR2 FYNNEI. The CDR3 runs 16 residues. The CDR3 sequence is CASSAGQALGGETQYF. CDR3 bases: TGTGCCAGCAGTGCAGGACAGGCACTTGGGGGAGAGACCCAGTACTTC. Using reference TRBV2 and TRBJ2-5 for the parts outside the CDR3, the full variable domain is EPEVTQTPSHQVTQMGQEVILRCVPISNHLYFYWYRQILGQKVEFLVSFYNNEISEKSEIFDDQFSVERPDGSNFTLKIRSTKLEDSAMYFCASSAGQALGGETQYFGPGTRLLVL.

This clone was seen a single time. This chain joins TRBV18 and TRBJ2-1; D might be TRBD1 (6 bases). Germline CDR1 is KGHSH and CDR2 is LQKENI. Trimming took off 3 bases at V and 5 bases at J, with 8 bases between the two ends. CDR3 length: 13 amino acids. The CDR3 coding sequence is TGTGCCAGCTCACCGCAGGGGAACAATGAGCAGTTCTTC. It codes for CASSPQGNNEQFF.

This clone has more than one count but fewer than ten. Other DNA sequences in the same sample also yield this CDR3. In DNA, the CDR3 is TGTGCCAGCAGCTATACAGGGAAAGAGACCCAGTACTTC. It yields the protein CASSYTGKETQYF. The chain uses TRBV6-2 or TRBV6-3 and TRBJ2-5, with D possibly TRBD1 on 6 matching bases. Trimming removed 6 bases from V and 3 bases from J, with 11 bases in between. The CDR3 has 13 residues. Looked up from germline, CDR1 is MNHEY and CDR2 is SVGEGT.

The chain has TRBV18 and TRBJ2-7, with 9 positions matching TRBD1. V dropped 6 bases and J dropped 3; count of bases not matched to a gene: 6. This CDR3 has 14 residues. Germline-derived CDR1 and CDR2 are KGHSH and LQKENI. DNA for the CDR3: TGTGCCAGCTCGGGGACAGGGTCTGACTACGAGCAGTACTTC. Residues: CASSGTGSDYEQYF.

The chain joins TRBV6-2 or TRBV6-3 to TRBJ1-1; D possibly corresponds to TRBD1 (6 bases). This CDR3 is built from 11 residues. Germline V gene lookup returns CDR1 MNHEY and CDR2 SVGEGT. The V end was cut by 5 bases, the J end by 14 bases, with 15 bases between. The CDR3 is CASSKTGRLFF. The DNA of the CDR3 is TGTGCCAGCAGTAAGACAGGCCGGCTATTCTTT.

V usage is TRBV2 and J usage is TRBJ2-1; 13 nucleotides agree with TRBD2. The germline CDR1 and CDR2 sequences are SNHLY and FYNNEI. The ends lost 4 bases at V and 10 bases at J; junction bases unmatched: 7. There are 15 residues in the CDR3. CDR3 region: CASSVTSGGAGEQFF. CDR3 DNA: TGTGCCAGCAGTGTTACTAGCGGGGGGGCAGGGGAGCAGTTCTTC.

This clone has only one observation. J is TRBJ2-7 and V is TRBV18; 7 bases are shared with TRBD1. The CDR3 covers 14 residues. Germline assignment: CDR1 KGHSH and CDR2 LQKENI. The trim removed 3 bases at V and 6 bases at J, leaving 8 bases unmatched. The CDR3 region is CASSPTDGQAEQYF. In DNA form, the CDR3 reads TGTGCCAGCTCACCGACGGATGGACAGGCCGAGCAGTACTTC.

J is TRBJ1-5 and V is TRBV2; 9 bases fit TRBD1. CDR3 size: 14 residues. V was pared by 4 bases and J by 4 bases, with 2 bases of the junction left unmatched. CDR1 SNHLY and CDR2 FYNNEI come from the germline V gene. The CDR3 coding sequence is TGTGCCAGCAGTGGAGACAGGGGGAATCAGCCCCAGCATTTT. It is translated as CASSGDRGNQPQHF.

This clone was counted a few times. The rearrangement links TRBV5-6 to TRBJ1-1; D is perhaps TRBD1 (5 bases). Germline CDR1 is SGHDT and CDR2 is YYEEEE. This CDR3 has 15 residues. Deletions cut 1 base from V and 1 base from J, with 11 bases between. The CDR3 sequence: CASSLTGRANTEAFF. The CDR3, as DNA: TGTGCCAGCAGCTTGACAGGACGGGCGAACACTGAAGCTTTCTTT.

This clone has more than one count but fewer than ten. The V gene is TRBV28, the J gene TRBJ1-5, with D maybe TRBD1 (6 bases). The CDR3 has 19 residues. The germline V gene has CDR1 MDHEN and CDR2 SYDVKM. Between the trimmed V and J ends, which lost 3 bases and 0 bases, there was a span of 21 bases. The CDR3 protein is CASSFPTSGTPYSNQPQHF. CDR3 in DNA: TGTGCCAGCAGTTTTCCGACCTCGGGGACACCATATAGCAATCAGCCCCAGCATTTT.

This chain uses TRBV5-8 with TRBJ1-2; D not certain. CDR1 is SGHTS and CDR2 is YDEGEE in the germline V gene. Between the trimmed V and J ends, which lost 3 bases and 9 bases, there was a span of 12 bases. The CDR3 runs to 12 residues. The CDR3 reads CASSYRTVSYTF. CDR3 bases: TGTGCCAGCAGCTATCGGACTGTGAGCTACACCTTC.

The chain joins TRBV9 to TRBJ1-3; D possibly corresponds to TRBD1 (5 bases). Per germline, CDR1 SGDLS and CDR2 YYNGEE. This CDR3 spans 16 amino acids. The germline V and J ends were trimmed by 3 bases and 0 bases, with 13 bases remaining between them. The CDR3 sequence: CASSGQYSSSGNTIYF. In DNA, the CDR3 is TGTGCCAGCAGCGGACAGTATAGTAGCTCTGGAAACACCATATATTTT.

The CDR3 nucleotides read TGTGCCAGCAGCCGGGACACTGCAACTAATGAAAAACTGTTTTTT. Translation: CASSRDTATNEKLFF. The chain joins TRBV11-2 to TRBJ1-4; D possibly corresponds to TRBD1 (6 bases). The V gene lost 5 bases and the J gene lost 0 bases, with 10 bases spanning the gap. The CDR3 runs to 15 residues. From germline, CDR1 is SGHAT and CDR2 FQNNGV.

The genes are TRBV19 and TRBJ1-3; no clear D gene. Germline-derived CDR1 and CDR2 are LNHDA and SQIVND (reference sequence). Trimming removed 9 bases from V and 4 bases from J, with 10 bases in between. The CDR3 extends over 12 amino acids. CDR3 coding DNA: TGTGCCAGCAAACCCGGGGGAAACACCATATATTTT. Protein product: CASKPGGNTIYF.

The CDR3 spells CASSLFGPTDTQYF. CDR3 bases: TGCGCCAGCAGCTTGTTTGGGCCCACAGATACGCAGTATTTT. The genes are TRBV5-1 and TRBJ2-3; D gene uncertain. The CDR3 spans 14 residues. Germline assignment: CDR1 SGHRS and CDR2 YFSETQ. V was clipped by 1 base and J by 2 bases, with 8 bases between them.

CDR3 in DNA: TGTGCCAGCAGTCCGGGGGGACAGGGGGGACCCCAGCATTTT. It is translated as CASSPGGQGGPQHF. The rearrangement links TRBV28 to TRBJ1-5; TRBD1 matches at 11 bases. There are 14 residues in the CDR3. CDR1 is MDHEN, CDR2 SYDVKM, per germline. Trimming took 5 bases from V and 10 from J; bases not matched to a gene: 7.

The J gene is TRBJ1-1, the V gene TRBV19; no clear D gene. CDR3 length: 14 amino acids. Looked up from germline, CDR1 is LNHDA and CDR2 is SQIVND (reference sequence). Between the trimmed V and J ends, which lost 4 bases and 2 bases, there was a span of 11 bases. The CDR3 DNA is TGTGCCAGTAGTAATCTCAGGCGCAACACTGAAGCTTTCTTT. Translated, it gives CASSNLRRNTEAFF.

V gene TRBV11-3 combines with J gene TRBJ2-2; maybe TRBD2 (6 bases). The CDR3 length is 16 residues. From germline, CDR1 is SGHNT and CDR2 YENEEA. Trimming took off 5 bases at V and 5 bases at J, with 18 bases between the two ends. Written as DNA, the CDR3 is TGTGCCAGCAGCCCCCGAGGTCTGGGGGGAACCGGGGAGCTGTTTTTT. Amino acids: CASSPRGLGGTGELFF.

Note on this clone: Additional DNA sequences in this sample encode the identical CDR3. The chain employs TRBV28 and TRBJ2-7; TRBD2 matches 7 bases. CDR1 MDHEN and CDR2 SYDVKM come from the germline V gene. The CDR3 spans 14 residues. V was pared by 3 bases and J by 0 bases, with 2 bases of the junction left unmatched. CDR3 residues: CASSFTGGSYEQYF. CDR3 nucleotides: TGTGCCAGCAGTTTTACGGGGGGCTCCTACGAGCAGTACTTC.

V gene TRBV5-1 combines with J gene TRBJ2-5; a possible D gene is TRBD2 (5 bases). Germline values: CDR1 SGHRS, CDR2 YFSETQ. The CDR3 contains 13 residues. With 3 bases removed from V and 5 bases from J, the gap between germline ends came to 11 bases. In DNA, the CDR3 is TGCGCCAGCAGCTATGAGACTACGGAGACCCAGTACTTC. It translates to CASSYETTETQYF.